These T cell receptor beta chains were read from a single sample in a study of PD-L1 blockade in urothelial cancer. The method was immunoSEQ multiplex PCR; TCRdb's version includes in-frame clones alone and lacks a portion of them. The table shows around 46,000 clones, with 82% occurring only once. Sample: PBMCs, taken around atezolizumab (anti-PD-L1) treatment. These TCRs come from a man aged 55 to 70 with urothelial cancer. Both conserved end residues are trimmed from each CDR3. The order of the fields is J gene, V gene, CDR3 protein.

TRBJ1-4 | TRBV11-2 | ASSPRTGQDEKLF
TRBJ2-5 | TRBV11-3 | ASSLQGARETQY
TRBJ2-7 | TRBV27 | ASSLAGAAYEQY
TRBJ1-1 | TRBV9 | ASSADSFTEAF
TRBJ2-5 | TRBV10-2 | ASSDGGGGQETQY
TRBJ2-7 | TRBV21-1 | ASSKDRTSGRESSYEQY
TRBJ1-6 | TRBV6-6 | ASSSGTGAYSPLH
TRBJ2-1 | TRBV6-5 | AISRSSYNEQF
TRBJ1-2 | TRBV5-6 | ASSAFDSDNYGYT
TRBJ1-5 | TRBV28 | ASSYIRGSSNQPQH
TRBJ1-5 | TRBV19 | ASRSTGRYSEPQH
TRBJ1-2 | TRBV5-1 | ASSTQPTTGIGGYT
TRBJ1-5 | TRBV9 | ASSVGANQPQH
TRBJ2-7 | TRBV5-1 | ASSAGGVGGFYEQY
TRBJ2-3 | TRBV6-4 | ASSVDFQTDTQY
TRBJ2-3 | TRBV28 | ASSYRTGRKVSTDTQY
TRBJ2-2 | TRBV7-2 | ASSLVRGTGELF
TRBJ2-5 | TRBV5-1 | ASSLSGGQETQY
TRBJ2-7 | TRBV19 | ASSIIPGGAYEQY
TRBJ2-6 | TRBV7-2 | AEGDPGANVLT
TRBJ2-3 | TRBV5-3 | ARSLTSGRNTDTQY
TRBJ2-2 | TRBV19 | ASSFQRGRTGELF
TRBJ2-2 | TRBV19 | ASRFQSNTGELF
TRBJ1-1 | TRBV6-1 | ASSDRPGPTEAF
TRBJ1-3 | TRBV6-1 | ASRTGGGNTIY
TRBJ2-7 | TRBV27 | ASSHITGFSYEQY
TRBJ2-3 | TRBV4-2 | ASSPFWPSGYDTQY
TRBJ1-3 | TRBV6-5 | ASSYRGTGNTIY
TRBJ2-6 | TRBV28 | ASSFWRPKRSSGANVLT
TRBJ1-4 | TRBV29-1 | SSLTNEKLF
TRBJ1-2 | TRBV28 | ASKLQGLWGYT
TRBJ1-5 | TRBV28 | ASSLQRQGYQPQH
TRBJ2-5 | TRBV18 | ASSLPGSEETQY
TRBJ1-3 | TRBV28 | ASSPQVISGNTIY
TRBJ2-7 | TRBV28 | ASSLTGTRSYEQY
TRBJ2-3 | TRBV4-1 | ASSRELAGGGYGDTQY
TRBJ2-1 | TRBV9 | ASSSQTSGSSYNEQF
TRBJ1-3 | TRBV4-1 | ASSQGDSLLSGNTIY
TRBJ1-4 | TRBV5-6 | ASSLGQNNEKLF
TRBJ2-1 | TRBV28 | ASSYSTSRVLQF
TRBJ2-1 | TRBV5-1 | ASSLESGGYNEQF
TRBJ2-7 | TRBV5-1 | ASSLAGTGSSEQY
TRBJ2-5 | TRBV6-6 | ASRIRGWETQY
TRBJ2-1 | TRBV5-1 | ASSLVPGAYNEQF
TRBJ1-4 | TRBV15 | ATSTGQGDEKLF
TRBJ1-1 | TRBV6-1 | ASSEARTAMNTEAF
TRBJ1-2 | TRBV7-2 | ASSLIRDRGNYGYT
TRBJ2-3 | TRBV12-5 | ASALGLAGGNTDTQY
TRBJ1-4 | TRBV5-6 | ASSLNYGEKLF
TRBJ1-6 | TRBV6-4 | ASSETPGGNSPLH
TRBJ1-1 | TRBV11-2 | ASSLRSDRGHSEAF
TRBJ1-2 | TRBV5-8 | ASSWGHYGYT